This TCR beta chain originates from a study of vaccination and CD4 T cells after COVID-19. Germline CDR1 is SGHDT and CDR2 is YYEEEE. The length of the CDR3 is 13 residues. The V end was cut by 4 bases, the J end by 8 bases, with 10 bases between. Treatment: roughly 11-day PBMC culture with coronavirus spike peptide pools or control peptides (ViraFEST assay). A few counts support this clonotype. The antigen is undetermined. Findings and caveats of the study: The study found that a median about 88% of reactive clones in convalescent patients appeared only post-vaccination. Early post-infection timepoints were missing, and relatively few convalescent patients were studied.

Researchers used the Oncomine TCR Beta short-read assay to sequence DNA from cultured CD4+ T cells. TCRdb reprocessed the PCR reads via MiXCR and lists one record per CDR3 protein. The repertoire consists of 10,000 to 15,000 distinct CDR3 sequences, with roughly 70% occurring once and the leading ten covering around 29%. This chain links TRBV5-6 with TRBJ1-6, with a tentative D call TRBD1 (5 bases). The receptor was derived from a human donor who had recovered from COVID-19. Specimen: CD4+ T cells from blood, cultured in vitro. The CDR3, as DNA: TGTGCCAGCAGCCCAGACAGAGATTCACCCCTCCACTTT. Protein sequence: CASSPDRDSPLHF.